Each of the 17 T cell receptor beta chains below was sequenced from the same sample in a study of T cell responses to AZD1222 COVID-19 vaccine. Assay used: immunoSEQ multiplex PCR; TCRdb lists only in-frame clones, some missing. The sample has 130,000 or so clones; roughly 85% are singletons. The sample was peripheral blood, taken 28 days after the second dose of the MenACWY control vaccine. Source of these receptors: an adult who received the MenACWY meningococcal vaccine as a control.

The chain employs TRBV27 and TRBJ1-1, with 8 bases matching TRBD1. The germline V gene encodes CDR1 MNHEY and CDR2 SMNVEV (reference sequence). V lost 5 bases to trimming and J lost 1 base; unmatched junction nucleotides: 3. The CDR3 has 14 residues. The CDR3: CASSPTGGNTEAFF. CDR3 in DNA: TGTGCCAGCAGTCCCACAGGGGGGAACACTGAAGCTTTCTTT.

The chain employs TRBV10-2 and TRBJ2-1; TRBD1 matches 8 bases. The CDR3 is made up of 16 amino acids. The V and J ends lost 2 bases and 0 bases, in that order; junction bases with no gene match: 3. The V gene's germline CDR1 is WSHSY and CDR2 SAAADI. CDR3 amino acids: CASSEVDRVSYNEQFF. CDR3 in DNA: TGCGCCAGCAGTGAGGTGGACAGGGTCTCCTACAATGAGCAGTTCTTC.

This clone was found once. The genes are TRBV24-1 and TRBJ1-6; 9 bases are a match to TRBD1. The CDR3 is 15 residues long. Per the germline V gene, CDR1 is KGHDR and CDR2 is SFDVKD. J was trimmed by 7 bases and V by 9 bases; bases with no gene match: 9. The CDR3: CATDDRDRVNSPLHF. CDR3 nucleotides: TGTGCCACCGATGACCGGGACAGGGTGAATTCACCCCTCCACTTT.

The chain uses TRBV19 and TRBJ2-3; 7 positions match TRBD1. Germline CDR1 and CDR2: LNHDA and SQIVND (reference sequence). J was trimmed by 3 bases and V by 4 bases; bases with no gene match: 7. This CDR3 contains 15 residues. CDR3 sequence (DNA): TGTGCCAGTAGTAGGGGACAGAGATCAACAGATACGCAGTATTTT. The encoded protein is CASSRGQRSTDTQYF.

The chain couples TRBV13 to TRBJ1-2; 9 nucleotides align to TRBD1. The CDR3 consists of 15 residues. In germline, CDR1 is PRHDT, CDR2 FYEKMQ (reference sequence). Trimming removed 5 bases from V and 1 base from J; junction bases left unmatched: 5. The CDR3 sequence is CASSGTGQGNYGYTF. The CDR3 DNA follows: TGTGCCAGCAGCGGGACGGGACAGGGTAACTATGGCTACACCTTC. Full variable domain (remainder filled in from reference TRBV13 and TRBJ1-2): AAGVIQSPRHLIKEKRETATLKCYPIPRHDTVYWYQQGPGQDPQFLISFYEKMQSDKGSIPDRFSAQQFSDYHSELNMSSLELGDSALYFCASSGTGQGNYGYTFGSGTRLTVV.

This clone was observed at least ten times. The V gene is TRBV4-1, the J gene TRBJ1-2; 9 bases are a match to TRBD1. This CDR3 spans 15 amino acids. Germline V gives CDR1 MGHRA, CDR2 YSYEKL. V lost 4 bases to trimming and J lost 8 bases; unmatched junction nucleotides: 11. The CDR3 sequence is CASSLRTGASQGYTF. The CDR3 coding sequence is TGCGCCAGCAGCCTAAGGACAGGGGCCTCGCAAGGCTACACCTTC.

In its sample, this clone was seen a few times. The V and J genes are TRBV28 and TRBJ2-7; 10 bases map to TRBD2. The CDR3 has 14 amino acids. The V gene's germline CDR1 is MDHEN and CDR2 SYDVKM. Unmatched junction bases numbered 3, after V lost 5 bases and J lost 2 bases. In DNA, the CDR3 is TGTGCCAGCAGTCCTAGCGGGGGCCCCTACGAGCAGTACGTC. Translating it yields CASSPSGGPYEQYV.

V and J are TRBV9 and TRBJ2-7; a weak D match, TRBD2 (6 bases). Germline V gene sequence: CDR1 SGDLS, CDR2 YYNGEE. V shed 4 bases and J shed 4 bases, with 12 bases lying between them. The CDR3 consists of 13 residues. As DNA, the CDR3 is TGTGCCAGCAGCCAAAGGGGAGGATACGAGCAGTACTTC. Its protein product is CASSQRGGYEQYF.

The rearrangement joins TRBV11-2 to TRBJ2-2; D gene ambiguous. CDR1 SGHAT and CDR2 FQNNGV come from the germline V gene. Trimming stripped 1 base from V and 15 bases from J, with 15 bases between. The CDR3 consists of 13 residues. The CDR3 protein is CASSLVTGRFLFF. The CDR3 nucleotides read TGTGCCAGCAGCTTAGTTACGGGTCGGTTTTTGTTTTTT.

This clone was recorded a few times. The V and J genes are TRBV4-2 and TRBJ2-7, with D possibly matching TRBD1 (5 bases). Trimming pared 4 bases from V and 2 bases from J, leaving 12 bases between. Looked up from germline, CDR1 is LGHNA and CDR2 is YNFKEQ. This CDR3 comprises 14 residues. CDR3 nucleotide sequence: TGTGCCAGCAGCCCCAGACAGCCACCCTACGAGCAGTACTTC. Protein product: CASSPRQPPYEQYF.

J is TRBJ2-3 and V is TRBV24-1; maybe TRBD2 (6 bases). CDR1 and CDR2 from the germline V gene are KGHDR and SFDVKD. The CDR3 contains 13 residues. V lost 10 bases and J lost 5, with 15 bases in between. The CDR3: CATTGGEVDTQYF. CDR3 DNA sequence: TGTGCCACTACAGGCGGGGAGGTAGATACGCAGTATTTT.

The sample holds a few counts of this clone. The CDR3 reads CASSTGEHGYTF. CDR3 sequence (DNA): TGTGCCAGTAGTACAGGGGAGCATGGCTACACCTTC. The chain carries TRBV19 and TRBJ1-2, with D possibly matching TRBD1 (6 bases). Germline V CDR1 and CDR2: LNHDA, SQIVND (reference sequence). Trimming cost V 4 bases and J 6 bases, with 9 bases left between them. This CDR3 contains 12 residues.

The chain is built from TRBV4-1 and TRBJ1-6; D call uncertain. The CDR3 runs 14 residues. Germline loops: CDR1 MGHRA, CDR2 YSYEKL. V was trimmed by 1 base and J by 13 bases, leaving 14 bases between them. The CDR3 protein is CASSQAPGGVPLHF. The CDR3 nucleotides are TGCGCCAGCAGCCAAGCGCCAGGCGGGGTGCCCCTCCACTTT.

The V call is TRBV27, the J call TRBJ1-5; tentative D call: TRBD1 (5 bases). Germline CDR1 and CDR2: MNHEY and SMNVEV (reference sequence). The CDR3 extends over 17 amino acids. Trimming left V 2 bases short and J 4 bases short, with 18 bases between. The chain's CDR3 is CASSLKGHQGSNQPQHF. The CDR3 coding sequence is TGTGCCAGCAGTTTAAAGGGCCACCAGGGATCAAATCAGCCCCAGCATTTT.

V is TRBV4-1 and J is TRBJ1-2; TRBD1 aligns across 8 bases. CDR1 is MGHRA and CDR2 is YSYEKL in the germline V gene. This CDR3 contains 15 residues. The V segment lost 3 bases and the J segment 7 bases; nucleotides outside the gene matches: 10. In nucleotides, the CDR3 is TGCGCCAGCAGCCAGGTTGACAGGGGTTATCGTGGCTACACCTTC. Its translation is CASSQVDRGYRGYTF.

J is TRBJ1-2 and V is TRBV5-4; 9 bases line up with TRBD1. From germline, CDR1 is SGHNT and CDR2 YYREEE (reference sequence). The CDR3 extends over 15 amino acids. The V gene end was trimmed by 4 bases and the J gene end by 2 bases; junction bases not matched to a gene: 6. The CDR3 coding sequence is TGTGCCAGCAGCAGAGGAGGGACAGGGAACTATGGCTACACCTTC. Residues: CASSRGGTGNYGYTF.

The chain is built from TRBV12-2 and TRBJ2-3; the tabulated D call, TRBD2, remains unverified against the DNA. TRBV12-2 constitutes a pseudogene. CDR3 length equals 15 residues. The CDR3 sequence: CASRFSSGCADTQYF. CDR3 nucleotides: TGTGCAAGTCGCTTCTCTAGCGGTTGCGCAGATACGCAGTATTTT.